This note documents a single T cell receptor (beta chain) sequence. Its antigen is currently unknown. These data are taken from a study of T cells in narcolepsy. Overall study results and limits: Blood of same and different patients, but not healthy controls, reportedly held recurring autoreactive clonotypes.

TCRdb's table, derived via immunoSEQ multiplex PCR, lists solely in-frame clones and lacks some. This table has fewer than 25,000 clones, approximately 81% appearing once. Sequenced: memory (CD45RA-) CD4+ T cells from blood. This receptor was identified in a human donor in good health.

The DNA of the CDR3 is TGTGCCACCGGAAGGGGGGATGGCTACACCTTC. It encodes CATGRGDGYTF. V gene TRBV7-2 combines with J gene TRBJ1-2, with D possibly matching TRBD1 (6 bases). This CDR3 is 11 amino acids long. The V and J ends lost 10 bases and 6 bases respectively, with 12 bases between them. CDR1 is SGHTA and CDR2 is FQGNSA in the germline V gene. Together with reference TRBV7-2 and TRBJ1-2, the CDR3 gives the full variable domain: GAGVSQSPSNKVTEKGKDVELRCDPISGHTALYWYRQSLGQGLEFLIYFQGNSAPDKSGLPSDRFSAERTGGSVSTLTIQRTQQEDSAVYLCATGRGDGYTFGSGTRLTVV.